The clone carrying this TCR beta chain was found once. The sample comes from a study of blood T cell repertoires in COVID-19. Study at large: Collection of acute and convalescent COVID-19 samples took place in the United States, Italy and Spain.

TCRdb's table, derived via immunoSEQ multiplex PCR, lists solely in-frame clones and lacks some. The sample records about 400,000 clones, less than 90% being singletons. Per germline, CDR1 LGHNA and CDR2 YNFKEQ. The CDR3 sequence is 12 residues long. The germline V and J ends were trimmed by 2 bases and 4 bases, with 4 bases remaining between them. One Seattle source followed patients from active infection through their disease course. The sequence came from an older woman with COVID-19, enrolled during active disease. This sequence joins TRBV4-2 and TRBJ2-3; D gene ambiguous. Sequencing input: peripheral blood. The CDR3 sequence is CASSQRADTQYF. The DNA for the CDR3 is TGTGCCAGCAGCCAACGGGCAGATACGCAGTATTTT.